This T cell receptor beta chain is drawn from a study of T-cell memory formation after mild COVID-19. Study-level findings and limits: Certain responding clones were present in pre-infection memory, suggesting participation of cross-reactive memory.

The CDR3 length is 16 residues. V lost 0 bases and J lost 4, with 15 bases in between. Using its own MiXCR run on the 5' RACE reads, TCRdb lists one record per CDR3 protein. The sample comprises about 540,000 distinct CDR3 sequences, around 21% of which are singletons, and about 12% rests with the top ten. A note on this clonotype: What it binds is not known.

Sequencing input: PBMCs or a T cell subset sorted from them (not recorded which). This TCR was recovered from an adult woman who had mild COVID-19 (a few samples of this study predate the infection). Cell type and time point are not known. The chain joins TRBV23-1 to TRBJ2-5; D not certain. TRBV23-1 is reported as an ORF; its role is uncertain. The CDR3 loop reads CASSQSRISSGETQYF. The CDR3 DNA sequence: TGCGCCAGCAGTCAATCTAGGATATCCTCGGGAGAGACCCAGTACTTC.